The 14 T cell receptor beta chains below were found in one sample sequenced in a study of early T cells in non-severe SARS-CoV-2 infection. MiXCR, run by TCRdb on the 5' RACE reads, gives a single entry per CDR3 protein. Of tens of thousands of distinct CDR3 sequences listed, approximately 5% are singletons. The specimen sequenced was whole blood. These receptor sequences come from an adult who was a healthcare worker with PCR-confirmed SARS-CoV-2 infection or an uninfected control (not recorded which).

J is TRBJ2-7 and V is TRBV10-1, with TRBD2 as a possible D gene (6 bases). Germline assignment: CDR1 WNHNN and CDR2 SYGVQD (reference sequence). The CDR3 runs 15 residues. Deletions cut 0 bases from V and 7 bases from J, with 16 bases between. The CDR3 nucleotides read TGCGCCAGCAGTGAGTCGGGGACTGCCCTGGGGGAGCAGTACTTC. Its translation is CASSESGTALGEQYF.

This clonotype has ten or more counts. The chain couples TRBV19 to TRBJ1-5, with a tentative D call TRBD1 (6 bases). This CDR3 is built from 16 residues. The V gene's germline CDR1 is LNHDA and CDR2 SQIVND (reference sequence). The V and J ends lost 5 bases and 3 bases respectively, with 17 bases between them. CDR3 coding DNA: TGTGCCAGTAGTTGGGTAAAACAGGGTTACAATCAGCCCCAGCATTTT. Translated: CASSWVKQGYNQPQHF.

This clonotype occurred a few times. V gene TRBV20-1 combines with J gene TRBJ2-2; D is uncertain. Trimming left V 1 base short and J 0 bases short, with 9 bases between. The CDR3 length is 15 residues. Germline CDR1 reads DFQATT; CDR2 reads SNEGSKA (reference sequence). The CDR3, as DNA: TGCAGTGCTAGAGGCGTTTTAACGAACACCGGGGAGCTGTTTTTT. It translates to CSARGVLTNTGELFF.

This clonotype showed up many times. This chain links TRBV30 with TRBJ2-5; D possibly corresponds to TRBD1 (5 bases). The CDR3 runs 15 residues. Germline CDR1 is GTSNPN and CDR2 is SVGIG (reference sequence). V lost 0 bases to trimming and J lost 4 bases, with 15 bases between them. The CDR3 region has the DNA TGTGCCTGGAGTGTACAGGTCCCTAGGCGAGAGACCCAGTACTTC. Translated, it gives CAWSVQVPRRETQYF.

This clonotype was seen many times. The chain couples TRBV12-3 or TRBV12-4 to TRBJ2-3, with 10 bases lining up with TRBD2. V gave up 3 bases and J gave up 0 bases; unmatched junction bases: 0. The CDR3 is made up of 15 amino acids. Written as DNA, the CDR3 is TGTGCCAGCAGTTTGGGACTAGCGAGCACAGATACGCAGTATTTT. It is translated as CASSLGLASTDTQYF.

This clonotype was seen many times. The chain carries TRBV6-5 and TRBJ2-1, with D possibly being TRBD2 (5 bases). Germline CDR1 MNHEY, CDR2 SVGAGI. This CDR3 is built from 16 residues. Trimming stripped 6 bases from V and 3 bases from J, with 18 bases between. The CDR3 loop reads CASSPRSGSIYNEQFF. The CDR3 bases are TGTGCCAGCAGCCCCCGGTCGGGGTCGATCTACAATGAGCAGTTCTTC.

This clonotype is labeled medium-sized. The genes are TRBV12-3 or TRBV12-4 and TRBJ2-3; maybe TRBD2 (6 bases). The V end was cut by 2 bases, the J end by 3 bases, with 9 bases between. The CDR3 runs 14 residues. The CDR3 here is CASSLLGRTDTQYF. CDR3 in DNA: TGTGCCAGCAGTTTATTAGGGAGGACAGATACGCAGTATTTT.

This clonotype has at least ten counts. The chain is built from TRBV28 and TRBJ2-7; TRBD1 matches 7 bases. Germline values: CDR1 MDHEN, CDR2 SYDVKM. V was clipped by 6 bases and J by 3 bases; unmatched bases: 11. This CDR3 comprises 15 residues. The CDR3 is CASSPLTGTDYEQYF. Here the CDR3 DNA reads TGTGCCAGCAGCCCATTGACAGGGACCGACTACGAGCAGTACTTC.

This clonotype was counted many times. CDR3 residues: CASSFSGRETDTQYF. CDR3 bases: TGTGCCAGCAGTTTTTCCGGCCGAGAGACAGATACGCAGTATTTT. The rearrangement links TRBV12-3 or TRBV12-4 to TRBJ2-3; D remains ambiguous. The CDR3 is made up of 15 amino acids. V was cut by 3 bases and J by 3 bases, with 13 bases left in between.

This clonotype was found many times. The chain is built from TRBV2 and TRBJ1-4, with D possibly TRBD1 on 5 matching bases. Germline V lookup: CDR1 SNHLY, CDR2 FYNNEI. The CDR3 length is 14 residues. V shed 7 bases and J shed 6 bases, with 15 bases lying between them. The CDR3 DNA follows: TGTGCCAGCACGACCCGGGACGGAGATGAAAAACTGTTTTTT. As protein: CASTTRDGDEKLFF.

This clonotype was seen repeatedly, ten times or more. The chain's CDR3 is CASTPSGAGIYEQFF. Written as DNA, the CDR3 is TGTGCCAGCACCCCCTCGGGAGCGGGTATCTATGAGCAGTTCTTC. The chain couples TRBV12-3 or TRBV12-4 to TRBJ2-1; perhaps TRBD2 as D (6 bases). The CDR3 covers 15 residues. V was clipped by 7 bases and J by 8 bases, with 21 bases between them.

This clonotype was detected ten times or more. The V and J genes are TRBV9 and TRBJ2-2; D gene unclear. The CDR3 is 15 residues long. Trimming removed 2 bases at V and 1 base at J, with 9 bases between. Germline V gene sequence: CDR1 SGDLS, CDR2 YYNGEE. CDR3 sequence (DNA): TGTGCCAGCAGCGTGCTTTCCGGGAACACCGGGGAGCTGTTTTTT. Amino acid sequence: CASSVLSGNTGELFF.

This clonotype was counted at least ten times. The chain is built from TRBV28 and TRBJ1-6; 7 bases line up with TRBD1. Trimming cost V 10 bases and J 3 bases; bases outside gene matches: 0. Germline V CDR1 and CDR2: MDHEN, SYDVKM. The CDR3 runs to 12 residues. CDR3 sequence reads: CATGGYNSPLHF. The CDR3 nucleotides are TGTGCCACAGGGGGCTATAATTCACCCCTCCACTTT.

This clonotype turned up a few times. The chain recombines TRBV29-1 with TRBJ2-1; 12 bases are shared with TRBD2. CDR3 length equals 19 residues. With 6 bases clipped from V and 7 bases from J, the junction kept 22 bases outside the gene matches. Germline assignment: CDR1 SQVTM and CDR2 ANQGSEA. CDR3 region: CSVQYTPSGRARTQNEQFF. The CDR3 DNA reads TGCAGCGTACAATATACACCTAGCGGGAGGGCCCGGACACAAAATGAGCAGTTCTTC.